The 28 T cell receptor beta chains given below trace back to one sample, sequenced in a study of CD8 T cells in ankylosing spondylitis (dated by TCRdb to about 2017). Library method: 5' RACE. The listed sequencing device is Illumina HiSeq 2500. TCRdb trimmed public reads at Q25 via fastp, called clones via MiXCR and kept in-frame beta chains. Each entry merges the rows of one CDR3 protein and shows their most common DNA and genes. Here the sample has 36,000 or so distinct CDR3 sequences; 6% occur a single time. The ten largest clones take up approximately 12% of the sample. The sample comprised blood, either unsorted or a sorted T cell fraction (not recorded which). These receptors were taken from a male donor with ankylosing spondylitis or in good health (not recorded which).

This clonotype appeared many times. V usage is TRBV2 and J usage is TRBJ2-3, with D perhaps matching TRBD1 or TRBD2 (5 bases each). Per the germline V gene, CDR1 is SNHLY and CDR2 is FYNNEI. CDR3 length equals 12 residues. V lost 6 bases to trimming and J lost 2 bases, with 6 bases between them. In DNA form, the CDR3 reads TGTGCCAGCAGGGGGGACACAGATACGCAGTATTTT. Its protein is CASRGDTDTQYF.

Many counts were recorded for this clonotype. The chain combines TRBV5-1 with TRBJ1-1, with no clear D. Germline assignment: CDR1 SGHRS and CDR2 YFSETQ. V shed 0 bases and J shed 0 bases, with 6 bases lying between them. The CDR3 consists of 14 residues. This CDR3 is CASSLGAVNTEAFF. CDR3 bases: TGCGCCAGCAGCTTGGGTGCAGTGAACACTGAAGCTTTCTTT.

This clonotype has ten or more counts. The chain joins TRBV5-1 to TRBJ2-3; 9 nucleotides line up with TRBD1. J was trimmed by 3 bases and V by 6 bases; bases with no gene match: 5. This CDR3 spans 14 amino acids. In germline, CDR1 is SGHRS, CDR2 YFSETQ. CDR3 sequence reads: CASIEQGATDTQYF. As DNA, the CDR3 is TGCGCCAGCATCGAACAGGGGGCAACAGATACGCAGTATTTT. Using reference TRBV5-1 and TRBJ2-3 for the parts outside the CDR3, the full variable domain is KAGVTQTPRYLIKTRGQQVTLSCSPISGHRSVSWYQQTPGQGLQFLFEYFSETQRNKGNFPGRFSGRQFSNSRSEMNVSTLELGDSALYLCASIEQGATDTQYFGPGTRLTVL.

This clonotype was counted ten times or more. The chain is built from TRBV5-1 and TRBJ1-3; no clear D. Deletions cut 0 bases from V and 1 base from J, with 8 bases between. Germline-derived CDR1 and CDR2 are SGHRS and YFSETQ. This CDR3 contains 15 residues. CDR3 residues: CASSLDSRSGNTIYF. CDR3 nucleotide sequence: TGCGCCAGCAGCTTGGACAGTCGGTCTGGAAACACCATATATTTT.

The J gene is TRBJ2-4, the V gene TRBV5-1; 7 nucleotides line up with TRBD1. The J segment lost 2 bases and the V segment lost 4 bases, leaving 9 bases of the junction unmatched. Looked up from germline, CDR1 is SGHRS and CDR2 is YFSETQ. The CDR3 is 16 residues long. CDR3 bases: TGCGCCAGCAGCGTAACAGGGGCTGAAACCAAAAACATTCAGTACTTC. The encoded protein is CASSVTGAETKNIQYF.

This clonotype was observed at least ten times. This CDR3 is CASRLGTTNTEAFF. In DNA form, the CDR3 reads TGTGCCAGCAGACTCGGGACAACAAACACTGAAGCTTTCTTT. V usage is TRBV28 and J usage is TRBJ1-1, with D possibly being TRBD1 (6 bases). The CDR3 loop spans 14 amino acids. CDR1 is MDHEN, CDR2 SYDVKM, per germline. Between the trimmed V and J ends, which lost 6 bases and 2 bases, there was a span of 13 bases.

The CDR3, as DNA: TGCGCCAGCAGCCAAGATCGGGCAGTCCCTATATCCACCGGGGAGCTGTTTTTT. It encodes CASSQDRAVPISTGELFF. The V call is TRBV4-1, the J call TRBJ2-2, with unresolved D. The CDR3 runs to 18 residues. Looked up from germline, CDR1 is MGHRA and CDR2 is YSYEKL. With 0 bases removed from V and 4 bases from J, the gap between germline ends came to 18 bases.

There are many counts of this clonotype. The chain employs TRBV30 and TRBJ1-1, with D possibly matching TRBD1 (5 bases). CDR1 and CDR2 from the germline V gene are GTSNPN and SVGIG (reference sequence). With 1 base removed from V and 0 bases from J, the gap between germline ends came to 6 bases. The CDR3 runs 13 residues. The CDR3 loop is CAWSEGMNTEAFF. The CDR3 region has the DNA TGTGCCTGGAGTGAGGGGATGAACACTGAAGCTTTCTTT. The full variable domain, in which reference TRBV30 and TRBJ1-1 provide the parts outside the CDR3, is SQTIHQWPATLVQPVGSPLSLECTVEGTSNPNLYWYRQAAGRGLQLLFYSVGIGQISSEVPQNLSASRPQDRQFILSSKKLLLSDSGFYLCAWSEGMNTEAFFGQGTRLTVV.

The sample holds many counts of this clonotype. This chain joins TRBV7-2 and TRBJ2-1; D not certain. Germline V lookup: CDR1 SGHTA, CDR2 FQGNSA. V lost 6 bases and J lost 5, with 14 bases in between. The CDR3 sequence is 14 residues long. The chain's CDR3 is CASSLTSADNEQFF. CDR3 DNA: TGTGCCAGCAGTTTAACCTCTGCTGACAATGAGCAGTTCTTC.

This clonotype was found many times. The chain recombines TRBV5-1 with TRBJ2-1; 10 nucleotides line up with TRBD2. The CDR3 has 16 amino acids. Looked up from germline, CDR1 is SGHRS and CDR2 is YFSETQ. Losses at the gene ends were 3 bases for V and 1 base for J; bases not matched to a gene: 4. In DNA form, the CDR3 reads TGCGCCAGCAGCTGGGGTAGCGGGAGGTCCTACAATGAGCAGTTCTTC. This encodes CASSWGSGRSYNEQFF.

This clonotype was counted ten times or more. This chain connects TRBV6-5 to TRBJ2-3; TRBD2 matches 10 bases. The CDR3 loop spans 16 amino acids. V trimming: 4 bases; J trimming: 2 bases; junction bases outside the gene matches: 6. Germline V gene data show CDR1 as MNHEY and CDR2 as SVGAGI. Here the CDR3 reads CASSSLAGEFTDTQYF. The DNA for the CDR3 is TGTGCCAGCAGTTCTCTAGCGGGGGAGTTCACAGATACGCAGTATTTT.

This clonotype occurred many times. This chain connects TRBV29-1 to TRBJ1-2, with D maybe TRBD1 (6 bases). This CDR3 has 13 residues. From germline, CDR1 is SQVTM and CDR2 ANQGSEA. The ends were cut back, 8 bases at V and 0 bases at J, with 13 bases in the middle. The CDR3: CSTWTVTNYGYTF. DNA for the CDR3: TGCAGCACCTGGACAGTTACTAACTATGGCTACACCTTC. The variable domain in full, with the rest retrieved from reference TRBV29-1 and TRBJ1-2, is SAVISQKPSRDICQRGTSLTIQCQVDSQVTMMFWYRQQPGQSLTLIATANQGSEATYESGFVIDKFPISRPNLTFSTLTVSNMSPEDSSIYLCSTWTVTNYGYTFGSGTRLTVV.

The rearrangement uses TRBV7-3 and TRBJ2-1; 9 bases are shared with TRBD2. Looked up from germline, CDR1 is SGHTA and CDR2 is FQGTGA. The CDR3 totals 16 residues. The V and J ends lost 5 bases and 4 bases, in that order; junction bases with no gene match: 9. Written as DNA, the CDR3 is TGTGCCAGCAGCCCGGCGGGGGGGTCGATTTACAATGAGCAGTTCTTC. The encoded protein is CASSPAGGSIYNEQFF.

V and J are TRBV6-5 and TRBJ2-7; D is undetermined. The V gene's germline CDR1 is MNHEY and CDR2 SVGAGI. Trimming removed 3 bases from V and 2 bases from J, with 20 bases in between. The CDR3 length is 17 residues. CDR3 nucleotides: TGTGCCAGCAGTTATAAGACCTTCTCTCTTACTCCCTACGAGCAGTACTTC. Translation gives CASSYKTFSLTPYEQYF.

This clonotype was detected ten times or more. In nucleotides, the CDR3 is TGTGCCACCAGTTCTCCATCAAACGTCCTGACTTTC. Protein product: CATSSPSNVLTF. V usage is TRBV24-1 and J usage is TRBJ2-6; no firm D call. The CDR3 is made up of 12 amino acids. The germline CDR1 and CDR2 sequences are KGHDR and SFDVKD. The V end was cut by 6 bases, the J end by 10 bases, with 9 bases between.

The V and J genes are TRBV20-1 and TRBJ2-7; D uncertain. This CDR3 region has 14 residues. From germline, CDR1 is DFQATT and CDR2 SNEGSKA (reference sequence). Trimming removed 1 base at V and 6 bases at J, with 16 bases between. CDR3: CSARVRTADGEQYF. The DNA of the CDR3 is TGCAGTGCTAGAGTTAGGACGGCCGATGGCGAGCAGTACTTC.

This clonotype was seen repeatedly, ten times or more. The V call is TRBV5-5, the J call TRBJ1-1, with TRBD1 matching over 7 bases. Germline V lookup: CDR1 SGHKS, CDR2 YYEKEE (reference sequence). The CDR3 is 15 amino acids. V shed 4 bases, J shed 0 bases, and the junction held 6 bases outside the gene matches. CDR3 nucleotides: TGTGCCAGCAGCATCAGGGACAGACTGAACACTGAAGCTTTCTTT. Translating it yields CASSIRDRLNTEAFF.

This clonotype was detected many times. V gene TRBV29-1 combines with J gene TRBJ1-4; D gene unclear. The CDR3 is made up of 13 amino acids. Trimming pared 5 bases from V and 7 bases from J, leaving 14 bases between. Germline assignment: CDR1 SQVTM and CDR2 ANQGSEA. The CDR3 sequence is CSVSSTSREKLFF. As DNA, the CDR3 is TGCAGCGTTAGTTCGACCAGTCGTGAAAAACTGTTTTTT. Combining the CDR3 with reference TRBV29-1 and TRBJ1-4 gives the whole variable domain SAVISQKPSRDICQRGTSLTIQCQVDSQVTMMFWYRQQPGQSLTLIATANQGSEATYESGFVIDKFPISRPNLTFSTLTVSNMSPEDSSIYLCSVSSTSREKLFFGSGTQLSVL.

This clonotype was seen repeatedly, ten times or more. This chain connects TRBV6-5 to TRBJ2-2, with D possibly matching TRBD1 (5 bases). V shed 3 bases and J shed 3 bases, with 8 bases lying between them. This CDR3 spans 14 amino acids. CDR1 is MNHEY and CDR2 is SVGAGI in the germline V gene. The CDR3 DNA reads TGTGCCAGCAGTTATATAGGGGACACCGGGGAGCTGTTTTTT. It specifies CASSYIGDTGELFF.

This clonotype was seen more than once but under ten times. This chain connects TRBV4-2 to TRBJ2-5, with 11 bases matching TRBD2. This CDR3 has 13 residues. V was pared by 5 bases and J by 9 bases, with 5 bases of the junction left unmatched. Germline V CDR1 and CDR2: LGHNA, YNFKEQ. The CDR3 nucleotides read TGTGCCAGCAGCGAAACTAGCGGGGGTCCCCAGTACTTC. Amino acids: CASSETSGGPQYF.

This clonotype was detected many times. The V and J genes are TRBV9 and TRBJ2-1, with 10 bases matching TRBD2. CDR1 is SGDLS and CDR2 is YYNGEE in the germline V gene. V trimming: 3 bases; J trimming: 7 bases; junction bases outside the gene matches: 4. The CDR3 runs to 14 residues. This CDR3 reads CASSERGGGNEQFF. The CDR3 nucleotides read TGTGCCAGCAGCGAGCGGGGGGGCGGAAATGAGCAGTTCTTC. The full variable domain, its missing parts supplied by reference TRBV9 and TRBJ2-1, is DSGVTQTPKHLITATGQRVTLRCSPRSGDLSVYWYQQSLDQGLQFLIQYYNGEERAKGNILERFSAQQFPDLHSELNLSSLELGDSALYFCASSERGGGNEQFFGPGTRLTVL.

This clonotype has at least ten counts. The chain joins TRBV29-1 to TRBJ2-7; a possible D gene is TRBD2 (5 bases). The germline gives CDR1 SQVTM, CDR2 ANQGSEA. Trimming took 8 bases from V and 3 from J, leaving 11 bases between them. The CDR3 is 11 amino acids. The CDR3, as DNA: TGCAGCATCCCCGCGGGCTACGAGCAGTACTTC. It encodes CSIPAGYEQYF.

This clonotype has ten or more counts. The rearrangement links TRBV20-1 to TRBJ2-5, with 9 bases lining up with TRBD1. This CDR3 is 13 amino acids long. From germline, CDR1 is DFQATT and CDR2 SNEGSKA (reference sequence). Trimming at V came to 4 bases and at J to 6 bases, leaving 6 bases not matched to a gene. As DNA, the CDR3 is TGCAGTGCTATAGGACAGGGGACACAGACCCAGTACTTC. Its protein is CSAIGQGTQTQYF.

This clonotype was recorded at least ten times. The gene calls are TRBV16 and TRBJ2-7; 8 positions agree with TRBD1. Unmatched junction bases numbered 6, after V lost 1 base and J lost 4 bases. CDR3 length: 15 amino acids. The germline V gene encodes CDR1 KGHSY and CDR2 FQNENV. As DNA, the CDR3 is TGTGCCAGCAGCCAATTGGACAGGGACGTATACGAGCAGTACTTC. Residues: CASSQLDRDVYEQYF.

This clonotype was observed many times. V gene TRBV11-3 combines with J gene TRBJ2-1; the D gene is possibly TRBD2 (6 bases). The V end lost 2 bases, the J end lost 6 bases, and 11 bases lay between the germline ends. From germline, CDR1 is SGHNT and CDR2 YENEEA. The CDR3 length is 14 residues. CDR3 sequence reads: CASSLSREANEQFF. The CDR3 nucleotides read TGTGCCAGCAGCTTATCTAGGGAGGCCAATGAGCAGTTCTTC.

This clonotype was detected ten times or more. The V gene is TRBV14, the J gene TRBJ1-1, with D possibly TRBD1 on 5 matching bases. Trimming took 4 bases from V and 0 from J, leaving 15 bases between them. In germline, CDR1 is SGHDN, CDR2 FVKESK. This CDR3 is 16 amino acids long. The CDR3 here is CASSRGGLGLNTEAFF. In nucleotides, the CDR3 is TGTGCCAGCAGCCGAGGTGGGTTGGGACTGAACACTGAAGCTTTCTTT.

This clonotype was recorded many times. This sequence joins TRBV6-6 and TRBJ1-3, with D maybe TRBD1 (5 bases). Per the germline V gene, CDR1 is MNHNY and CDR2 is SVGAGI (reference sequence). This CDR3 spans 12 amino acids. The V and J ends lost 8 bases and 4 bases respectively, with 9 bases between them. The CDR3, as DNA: TGTGCCAGCCAGGGATCAGGAAACACCATATATTTT. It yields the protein CASQGSGNTIYF.

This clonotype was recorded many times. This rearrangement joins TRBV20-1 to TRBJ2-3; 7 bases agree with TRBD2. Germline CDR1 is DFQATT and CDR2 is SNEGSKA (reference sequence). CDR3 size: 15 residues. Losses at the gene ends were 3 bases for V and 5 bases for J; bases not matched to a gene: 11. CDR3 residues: CSASRPSGPGDTQYF. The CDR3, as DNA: TGCAGTGCTAGCCGCCCTAGCGGCCCGGGAGATACGCAGTATTTT.